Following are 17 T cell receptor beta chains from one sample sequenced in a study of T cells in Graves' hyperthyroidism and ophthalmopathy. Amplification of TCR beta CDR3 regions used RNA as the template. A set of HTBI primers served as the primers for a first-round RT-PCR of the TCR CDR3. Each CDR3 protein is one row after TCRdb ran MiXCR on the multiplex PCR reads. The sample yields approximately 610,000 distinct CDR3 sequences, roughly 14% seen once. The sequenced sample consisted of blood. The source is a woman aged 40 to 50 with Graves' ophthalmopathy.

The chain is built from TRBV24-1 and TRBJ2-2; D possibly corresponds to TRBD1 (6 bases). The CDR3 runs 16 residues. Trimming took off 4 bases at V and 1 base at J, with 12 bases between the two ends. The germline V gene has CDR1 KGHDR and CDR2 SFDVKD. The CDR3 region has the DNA TGTGCCACCAGTGAGTGGACAGTAAGGAACACCGGGGAGCTGTTTTTT. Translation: CATSEWTVRNTGELFF.

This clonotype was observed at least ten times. CDR3 in DNA: TGCAGCGTTGAAGGTCTAGCGGGACAATATCAGCAGTACTTC. The encoded protein is CSVEGLAGQYQQYF. This rearrangement joins TRBV29-1 to TRBJ2-7, with 9 bases aligning to TRBD2. In germline, CDR1 is SQVTM, CDR2 ANQGSEA. The CDR3 runs 14 residues. With V trimmed by 1 base and J by 8 bases, 9 bases remained unmatched.

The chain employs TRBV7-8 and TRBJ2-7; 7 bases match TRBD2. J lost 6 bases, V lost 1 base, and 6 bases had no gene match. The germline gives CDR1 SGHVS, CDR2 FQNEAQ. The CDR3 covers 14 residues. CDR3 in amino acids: CASSLEGEGREQYF. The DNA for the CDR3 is TGTGCCAGCAGCTTAGAAGGGGAGGGACGCGAGCAGTACTTC.

The CDR3 sequence: CANPTYQETQYF. The DNA of the CDR3 is TGTGCCAACCCAACGTACCAAGAGACCCAGTACTTC. The chain is built from TRBV27 and TRBJ2-5; D gene uncertain. Trimming shortened V by 10 bases and J by 0 bases, and 9 bases separated the two germline ends. The CDR3 is 12 amino acids. Germline V CDR1 and CDR2: MNHEY, SMNVEV (reference sequence).

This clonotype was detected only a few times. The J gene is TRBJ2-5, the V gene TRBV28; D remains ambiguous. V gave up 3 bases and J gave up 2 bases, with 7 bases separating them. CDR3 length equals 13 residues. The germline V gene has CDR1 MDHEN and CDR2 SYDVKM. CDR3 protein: CASSFIGQETQYF. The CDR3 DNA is TGTGCCAGCAGTTTCATAGGGCAAGAGACCCAGTACTTC.

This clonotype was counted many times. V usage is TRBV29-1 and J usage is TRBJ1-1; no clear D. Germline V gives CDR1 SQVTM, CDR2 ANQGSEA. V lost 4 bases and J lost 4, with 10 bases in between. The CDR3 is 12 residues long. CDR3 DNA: TGCAGCGTTGTTAAGGTGGGCACTGAAGCTTTCTTT. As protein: CSVVKVGTEAFF.

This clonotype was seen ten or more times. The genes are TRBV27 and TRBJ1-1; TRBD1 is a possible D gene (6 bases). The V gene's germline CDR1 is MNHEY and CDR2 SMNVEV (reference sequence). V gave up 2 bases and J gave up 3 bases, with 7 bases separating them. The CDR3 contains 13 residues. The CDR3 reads CASSLQGHTEAFF. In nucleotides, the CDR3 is TGTGCCAGCAGTTTACAGGGGCACACTGAAGCTTTCTTT.

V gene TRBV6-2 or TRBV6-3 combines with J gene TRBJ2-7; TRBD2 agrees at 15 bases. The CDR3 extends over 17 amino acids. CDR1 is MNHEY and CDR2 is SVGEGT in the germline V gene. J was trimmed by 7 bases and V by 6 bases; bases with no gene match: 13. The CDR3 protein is CASSYPRTSGRAREQYF. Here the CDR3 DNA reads TGTGCCAGCAGCTACCCTCGGACTAGCGGGAGGGCCCGGGAGCAGTACTTC.

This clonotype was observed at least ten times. CDR3 DNA: TGTGCCAGCAGCTTATCCTTCCAGAACATTCAGTACTTC. Residues: CASSLSFQNIQYF. The chain has TRBV7-2 and TRBJ2-4; D is ambiguous. This CDR3 spans 13 amino acids. Germline CDR1 is SGHTA and CDR2 is FQGNSA. V shed 2 bases and J shed 7 bases, with 9 bases lying between them.

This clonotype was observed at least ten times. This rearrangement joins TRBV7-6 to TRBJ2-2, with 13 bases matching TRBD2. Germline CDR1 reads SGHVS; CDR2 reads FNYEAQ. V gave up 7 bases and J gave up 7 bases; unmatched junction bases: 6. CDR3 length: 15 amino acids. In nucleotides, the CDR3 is TGTGCCAGCACCCAACTAGCGGGAGGGGTCGGGGAGCTGTTTTTT. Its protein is CASTQLAGGVGELFF.

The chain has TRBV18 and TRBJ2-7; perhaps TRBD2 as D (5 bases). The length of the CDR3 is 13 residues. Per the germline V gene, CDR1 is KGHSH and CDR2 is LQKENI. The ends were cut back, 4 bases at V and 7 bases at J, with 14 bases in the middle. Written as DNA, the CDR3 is TGTGCCAGCTCACGCCAGGACTCGGGGGAGCAGTACTTC. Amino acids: CASSRQDSGEQYF.

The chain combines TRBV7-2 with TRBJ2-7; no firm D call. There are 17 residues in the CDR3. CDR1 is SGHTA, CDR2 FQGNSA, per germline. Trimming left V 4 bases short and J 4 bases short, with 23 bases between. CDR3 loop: CASSYTAGAGDSYEQYF. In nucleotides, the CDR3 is TGTGCCAGCAGCTATACCGCCGGCGCCGGTGACTCATACGAGCAGTACTTC.

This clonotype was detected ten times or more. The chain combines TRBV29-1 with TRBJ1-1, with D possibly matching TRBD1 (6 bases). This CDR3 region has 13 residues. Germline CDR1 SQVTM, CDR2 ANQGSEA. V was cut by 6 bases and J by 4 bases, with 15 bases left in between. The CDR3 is CSVSTQGSTEAFF. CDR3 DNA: TGCAGCGTCAGTACCCAGGGGAGCACTGAAGCTTTCTTT.

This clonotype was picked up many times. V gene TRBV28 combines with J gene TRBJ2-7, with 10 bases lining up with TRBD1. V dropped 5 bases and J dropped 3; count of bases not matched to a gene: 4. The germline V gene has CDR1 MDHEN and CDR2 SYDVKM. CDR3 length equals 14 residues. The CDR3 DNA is TGTGCCAGCAGTCGACAGGGGGCCTACTACGAGCAGTACTTC. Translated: CASSRQGAYYEQYF.

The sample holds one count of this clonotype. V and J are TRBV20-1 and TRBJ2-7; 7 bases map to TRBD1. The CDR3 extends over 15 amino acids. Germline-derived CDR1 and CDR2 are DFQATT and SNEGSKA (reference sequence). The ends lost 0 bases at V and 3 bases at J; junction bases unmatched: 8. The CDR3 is CSARDREQGNYEQYF. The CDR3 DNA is TGCAGTGCTAGAGATCGAGAACAGGGGAACTACGAGCAGTACTTC.

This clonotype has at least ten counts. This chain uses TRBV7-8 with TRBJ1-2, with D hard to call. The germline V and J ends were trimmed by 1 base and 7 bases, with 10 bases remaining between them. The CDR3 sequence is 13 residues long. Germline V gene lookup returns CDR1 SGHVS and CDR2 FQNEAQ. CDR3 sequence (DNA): TGTGCCAGCAGCTTAGTTGGGCTGGGTGGCTACACCTTC. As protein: CASSLVGLGGYTF.

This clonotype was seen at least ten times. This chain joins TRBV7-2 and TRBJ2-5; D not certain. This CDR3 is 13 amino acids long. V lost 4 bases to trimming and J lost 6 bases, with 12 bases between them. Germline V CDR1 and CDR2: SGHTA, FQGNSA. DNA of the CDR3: TGTGCCAGCAGCTCAATTAGGCAAAAGACCCAGTACTTC. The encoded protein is CASSSIRQKTQYF.